This T cell receptor (beta chain) is from a study of cytotoxic CD8 clonotypes in ibrutinib-treated CLL. About the research overall: Patients: over 9 relapsed/refractory, some 15 treatment-naive, approximately 18 IGHV unmutated.

Germline V lookup: CDR1 SNHLY, CDR2 FYNNEI. V lost 5 bases and J lost 5; bases outside the gene matches: 8. This CDR3 is built from 14 residues. Deep sequencing aimed at 1 in 200,000 to 1 in 1 million T cells' resolution. Libraries were prepared by immunoSEQ multiplex PCR; TCRdb keeps only in-frame clonotypes and omits some of them. The top ten hold around 6% of the sample, which has over 250,000 clones, approximately 76% seen once. The sample here was PBMCs, taken at disease progression, from a patient treated with ibrutinib. The chain combines TRBV2 with TRBJ2-5; 7 bases map to TRBD1. The receptor's source is a human donor with chronic lymphocytic leukemia. This chain's CDR3 is CASSIDRVAETQYF. The DNA for the CDR3 is TGTGCCAGCAGTATCGACAGGGTAGCTGAGACCCAGTACTTC.